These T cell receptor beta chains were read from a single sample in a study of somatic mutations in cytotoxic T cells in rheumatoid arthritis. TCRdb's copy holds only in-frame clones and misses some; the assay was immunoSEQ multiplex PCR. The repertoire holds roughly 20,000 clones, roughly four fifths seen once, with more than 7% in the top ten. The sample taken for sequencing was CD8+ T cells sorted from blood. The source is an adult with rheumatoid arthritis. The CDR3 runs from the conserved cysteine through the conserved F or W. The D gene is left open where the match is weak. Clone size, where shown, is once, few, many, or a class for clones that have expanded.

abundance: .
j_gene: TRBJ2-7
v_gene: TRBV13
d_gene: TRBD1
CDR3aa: CASSVGQGGYEQYF
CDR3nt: TGTGCCAGCAGCGTGGGACAGGGGGGGTACGAGCAGTACTTC

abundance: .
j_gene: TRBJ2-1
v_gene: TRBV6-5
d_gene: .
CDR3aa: CASSTVHEQFF
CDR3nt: TGTGCCAGCAGTACGGTTCATGAGCAGTTCTTC

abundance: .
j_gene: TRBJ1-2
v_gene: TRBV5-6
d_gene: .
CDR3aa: CASSLVRGANYGYTF
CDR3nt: TGTGCCAGCAGCTTGGTAAGGGGAGCTAACTATGGCTACACCTTC

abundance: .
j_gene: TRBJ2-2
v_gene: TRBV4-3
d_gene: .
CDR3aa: CASSRGTTGELFF
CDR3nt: TGCGCCAGCAGCCGAGGGACTACCGGGGAGCTGTTTTTT

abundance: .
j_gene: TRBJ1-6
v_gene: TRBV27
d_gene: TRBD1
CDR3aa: CASSGTRGLLHF
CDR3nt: TGTGCCAGCAGTGGGACCAGGGGGCTCCTCCACTTT

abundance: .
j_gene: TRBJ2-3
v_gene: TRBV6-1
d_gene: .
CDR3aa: CASRDYRDTDTQYF
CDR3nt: TGTGCCAGCAGGGATTACAGGGACACAGATACGCAGTATTTT

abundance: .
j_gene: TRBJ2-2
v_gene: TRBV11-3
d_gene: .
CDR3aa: CASSFRSGELFF
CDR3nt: TGTGCCAGCAGCTTCCGGTCCGGGGAGCTGTTTTTT

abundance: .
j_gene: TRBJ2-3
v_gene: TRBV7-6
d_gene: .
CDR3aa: CASSPEMAGFGTDTQYF
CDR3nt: TGTGCCAGCAGCCCGGAGATGGCGGGATTTGGAACAGATACGCAGTATTTT

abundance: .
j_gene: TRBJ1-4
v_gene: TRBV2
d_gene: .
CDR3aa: CASSDHGGAEWGVFF
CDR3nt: TGTGCCAGCAGTGATCACGGGGGCGCGGAGTGGGGGGTGTTTTTT

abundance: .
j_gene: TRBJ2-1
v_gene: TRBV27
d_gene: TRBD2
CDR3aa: CASRLAGEGYNEQFF
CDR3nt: TGTGCCAGCAGACTAGCGGGAGAGGGTTACAATGAGCAGTTCTTC

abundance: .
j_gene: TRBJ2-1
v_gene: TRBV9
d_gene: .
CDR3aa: CASSVAGANNEQFF
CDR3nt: TGTGCCAGCAGCGTAGCGGGGGCGAACAATGAGCAGTTCTTC

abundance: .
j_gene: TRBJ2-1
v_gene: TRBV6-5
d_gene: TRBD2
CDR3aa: CASSPGTSGYNEQFF
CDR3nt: TGTGCCAGCAGCCCTGGGACTAGCGGGTACAATGAGCAGTTCTTC

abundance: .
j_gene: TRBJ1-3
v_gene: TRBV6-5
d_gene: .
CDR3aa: CASSPHGNTIYF
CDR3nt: TGTGCCAGCAGCCCGCACGGAAACACCATATATTTT

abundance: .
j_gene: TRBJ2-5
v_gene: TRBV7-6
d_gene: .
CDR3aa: CASSSFIGQETQYF
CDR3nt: TGTGCCAGCAGCTCATTTATAGGGCAAGAGACCCAGTACTTC

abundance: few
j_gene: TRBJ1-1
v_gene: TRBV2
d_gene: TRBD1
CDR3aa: CALGQGLNTEAFF
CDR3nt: TGTGCCCTTGGACAGGGGTTGAACACTGAAGCTTTCTTT

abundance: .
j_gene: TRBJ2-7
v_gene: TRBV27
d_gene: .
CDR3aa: CASSLLGDRYEQYF
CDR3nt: TGTGCCAGCAGTTTATTAGGGGACCGTTACGAGCAGTACTTC

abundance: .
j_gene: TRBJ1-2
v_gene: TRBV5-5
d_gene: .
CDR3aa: CASTSGVPQAGYTF
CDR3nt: TGTGCCAGCACCTCAGGGGTCCCCCAAGCTGGCTACACCTTC

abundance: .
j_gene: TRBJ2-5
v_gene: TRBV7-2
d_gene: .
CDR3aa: CASSLVALRGSGETQYF
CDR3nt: TGTGCCAGCAGCTTAGTGGCCCTCAGAGGGTCGGGGGAGACCCAGTACTTC

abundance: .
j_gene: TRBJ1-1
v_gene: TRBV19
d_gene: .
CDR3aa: CASSIGVGAEAFF
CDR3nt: TGTGCCAGTAGTATTGGGGTGGGAGCTGAAGCTTTCTTT

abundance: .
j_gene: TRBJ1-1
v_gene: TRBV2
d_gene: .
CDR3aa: CASSEWVNTEAFF
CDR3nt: TGTGCCAGCAGTGAGTGGGTGAACACTGAAGCTTTCTTT

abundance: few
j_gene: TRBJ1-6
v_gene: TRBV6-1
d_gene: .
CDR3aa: CASSEKGEVSGSPLHF
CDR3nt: TGTGCCAGCAGTGAAAAGGGGGAGGTTTCGGGTTCACCCCTCCACTTT

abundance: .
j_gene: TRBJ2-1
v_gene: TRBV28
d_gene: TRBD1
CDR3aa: CASRMTGTGYNEQFF
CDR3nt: TGTGCCAGCAGAATGACAGGGACGGGATACAATGAGCAGTTCTTC

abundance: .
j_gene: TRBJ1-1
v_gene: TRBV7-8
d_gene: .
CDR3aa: CASSTGPGLEAFF
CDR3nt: TGTGCCAGCAGCACAGGGCCAGGCCTTGAAGCTTTCTTT

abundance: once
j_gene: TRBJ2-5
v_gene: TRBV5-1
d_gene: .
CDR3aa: CASSLGTFSPLGQETQYF
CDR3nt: TGCGCCAGCAGCCTCGGGACCTTTTCACCGCTAGGGCAAGAGACCCAGTACTTC

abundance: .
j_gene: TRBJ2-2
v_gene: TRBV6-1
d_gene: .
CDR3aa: CASSGYRGAAGELFF
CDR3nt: TGTGCCAGCAGTGGTTACAGAGGGGCAGCCGGGGAGCTGTTTTTT

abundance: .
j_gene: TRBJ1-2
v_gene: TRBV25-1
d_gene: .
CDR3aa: CASSGGGRGYTF
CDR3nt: TGTGCCAGCAGTGGCGGGGGTCGCGGCTACACCTTC

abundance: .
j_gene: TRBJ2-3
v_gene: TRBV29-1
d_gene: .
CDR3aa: CSVLGGTTDTQYF
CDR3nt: TGCAGCGTTTTAGGAGGGACCACAGATACGCAGTATTTT

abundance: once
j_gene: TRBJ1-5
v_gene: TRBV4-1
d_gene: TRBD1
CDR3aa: CASSPPGTGAGAQHF
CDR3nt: TGCGCCAGCAGCCCTCCCGGGACAGGAGCGGGGGCCCAGCATTTT

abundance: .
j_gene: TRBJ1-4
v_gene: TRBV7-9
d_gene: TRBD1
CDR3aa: CASSLEEGADEKLFF
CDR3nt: TGTGCCAGCAGCTTAGAAGAGGGGGCAGATGAAAAACTGTTTTTT

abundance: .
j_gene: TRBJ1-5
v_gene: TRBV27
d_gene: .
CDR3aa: CASSPGASNQPQHF
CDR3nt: TGTGCCAGCAGTCCCGGAGCTAGCAATCAGCCCCAGCATTTT

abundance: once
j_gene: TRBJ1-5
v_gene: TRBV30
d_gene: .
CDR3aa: CAWSWTEGPDQPQHF
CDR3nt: TGTGCCTGGAGTTGGACGGAGGGGCCGGATCAGCCCCAGCATTTT

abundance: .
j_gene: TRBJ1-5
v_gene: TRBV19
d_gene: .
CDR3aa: CASSIFGQGNQPQHF
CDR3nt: TGTGCCAGTAGTATATTTGGCCAGGGGAATCAGCCCCAGCATTTT

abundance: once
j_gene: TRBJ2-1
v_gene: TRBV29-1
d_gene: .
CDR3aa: CSATWRGRSYNEQFF
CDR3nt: TGCAGCGCCACCTGGAGGGGGAGATCCTACAATGAGCAGTTCTTC

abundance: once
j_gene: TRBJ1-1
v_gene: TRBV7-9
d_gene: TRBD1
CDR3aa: CASSNPGGVNTEAFF
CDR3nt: TGTGCCAGCAGCAATCCAGGGGGCGTCAACACTGAAGCTTTCTTT

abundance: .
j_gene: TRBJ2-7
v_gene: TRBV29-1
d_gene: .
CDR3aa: CSAMQGASSYEQYF
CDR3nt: TGCAGCGCCATGCAGGGTGCCAGCTCCTACGAGCAGTACTTC

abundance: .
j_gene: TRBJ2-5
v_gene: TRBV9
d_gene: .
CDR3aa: CASPYRGETQYF
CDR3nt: TGTGCCAGCCCTTATCGTGGCGAGACCCAGTACTTC

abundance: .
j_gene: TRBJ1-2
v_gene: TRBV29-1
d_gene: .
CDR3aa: CSVTTTGTYYGYTF
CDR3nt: TGCAGTGTTACCACCACCGGGACTTACTATGGCTACACCTTC

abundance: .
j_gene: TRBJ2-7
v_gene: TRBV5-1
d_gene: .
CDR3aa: CASSLDIGEQYF
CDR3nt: TGCGCCAGCAGCTTGGATATCGGCGAGCAGTACTTC

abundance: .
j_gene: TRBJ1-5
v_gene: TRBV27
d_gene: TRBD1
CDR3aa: CASSSGGGTQPQHF
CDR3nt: TGTGCCAGCAGTTCCGGAGGGGGCACTCAGCCCCAGCATTTT